This TCR beta chain appears in the sequencing data of a study of T cell responses to AZD1222 COVID-19 vaccine. Points from the study as a whole: Possibly, clonal diversity was underestimated; donors were largely white British and included more females. Elevations in Spike-specific TCR breadth and depth followed administration of two AZD1222 doses.

Second doses were pooled across both intervals (about 4 or about 12 weeks). Concerning this clone itself: What it recognizes is unknown.

Assay used: immunoSEQ multiplex PCR; TCRdb lists only in-frame clones, some missing. The sample holds over 95,000 clones, approximately 89% seen once. This material consisted of peripheral blood, taken 28 days after the second AZD1222 dose. The sequence was collected from an adult who received the AZD1222 COVID-19 vaccine.

The CDR3 protein is CASSEGTASYEQYF. The CDR3 DNA reads TGCGCCAGCAGCGAAGGGACCGCCTCCTACGAGCAGTACTTC. The V and J genes are TRBV5-1 and TRBJ2-7, with D perhaps assigned TRBD1 or TRBD2 (5 bases each). The CDR3 totals 14 residues. The ends were cut back, 4 bases at V and 0 bases at J, with 11 bases in the middle. Germline-derived CDR1 and CDR2 are SGHRS and YFSETQ.